These 29 T cell receptor beta chains were all obtained from the same sample, sequenced in a study of beta chain features in type 1 diabetes. General study findings and limits: All four CD4+ subsets of Type 1 diabetes patients contained TCRB CDR3s that were moderately but significantly shorter.

These receptors are not linked to any known antigen. Expressed TCRB transcripts were sequenced, since all the RNA that had been isolated was reverse transcribed. The repertoire was sequenced with immunoSEQ multiplex PCR; TCRdb's copy has only in-frame clones and lacks some. The table has a few hundred thousand clones, roughly a tenth seen once; the top ten hold around 0.017%. Sequencing used naive CD4+ T cells from blood. All receptors derive from a young man with type 1 diabetes.

This clone has a handful of counts. CDR3 sequence reads: CAWSPGQGAVGYTF. DNA for the CDR3: TGTGCCTGGAGTCCGGGACAGGGGGCGGTTGGCTACACCTTC. This chain connects TRBV30 to TRBJ1-2; TRBD1 aligns across 12 bases. This CDR3 spans 14 amino acids. Looked up from germline, CDR1 is GTSNPN and CDR2 is SVGIG (reference sequence). V gave up 2 bases and J gave up 7 bases; unmatched junction bases: 5.

In this sample, this clone turned up a few times. The chain is built from TRBV4-2 and TRBJ2-1; D may be TRBD1 (5 bases). Germline V gene lookup returns CDR1 LGHNA and CDR2 YNFKEQ. The germline V and J ends were trimmed by 5 bases and 5 bases, with 10 bases remaining between them. This CDR3 is built from 13 residues. CDR3 nucleotide sequence: TGTGCCAGCAGCAGAGACAGAAACAATGAGCAGTTCTTC. Its translation: CASSRDRNNEQFF.

This chain joins TRBV19 and TRBJ1-5; possible D gene TRBD1, 6 bases. CDR1 is LNHDA and CDR2 is SQIVND in the germline V gene (reference sequence). The V end was cut by 7 bases, the J end by 8 bases, with 21 bases between. CDR3 length: 15 residues. The CDR3 loop reads CASTWGRGALKPQHF. The CDR3 coding sequence is TGTGCCAGTACCTGGGGCAGGGGCGCCTTGAAGCCCCAGCATTTT.

The chain employs TRBV5-1 and TRBJ2-7; 10 bases are a match to TRBD1. The CDR3 covers 13 residues. CDR1 and CDR2 from the germline V gene are SGHRS and YFSETQ. V lost 4 bases and J lost 6; bases outside the gene matches: 4. CDR3 protein: CASSVGTGAEQYF. CDR3 sequence (DNA): TGCGCCAGCAGCGTGGGGACAGGGGCCGAGCAGTACTTC.

The CDR3 coding sequence is TGCGCCAGCAGCTCTACGGGGGAGCGGGAGCAGTACTTC. Protein product: CASSSTGEREQYF. The chain links TRBV5-1 to TRBJ2-7, with D maybe TRBD2 (6 bases). Germline assignment: CDR1 SGHRS and CDR2 YFSETQ. The CDR3 length is 13 residues. Trimming took 3 bases from V and 7 from J, leaving 14 bases between them.

This clone was counted only a few times. The CDR3 DNA reads as TGCAGCGTCGCGGGACTAGCGGGGGGGCCGGGGACCGGGGAGCTGTTTTTT. This translates into CSVAGLAGGPGTGELFF. The genes are TRBV29-1 and TRBJ2-2, with 16 bases lining up with TRBD2. In germline, CDR1 is SQVTM, CDR2 ANQGSEA. CDR3 length: 17 amino acids. J lost 5 bases, V lost 6 bases, and 9 bases had no gene match.

V is TRBV19 and J is TRBJ1-5; D might be TRBD1 (5 bases). Germline V CDR1 and CDR2: LNHDA, SQIVND (reference sequence). Trimming cost V 5 bases and J 7 bases, with 15 bases left between them. The CDR3 totals 14 residues. CDR3 in amino acids: CASSGDFSDQPQHF. CDR3 bases: TGTGCCAGTAGTGGGGACTTTTCTGACCAGCCCCAGCATTTT.

This clone was observed a handful of times. The chain couples TRBV18 to TRBJ1-1, with 9 bases identical to TRBD1. CDR3 length: 16 residues. After removal of 4 bases from V and 5 bases from J, the junction contained 11 bases not matched to a gene. In germline, CDR1 is KGHSH, CDR2 LQKENI. Written as DNA, the CDR3 is TGTGCCAGCTCACGGACCCCGGGACAGGGATATACTGAAGCTTTCTTT. Translating gives CASSRTPGQGYTEAFF. The whole variable domain, remainder taken from reference TRBV18 and TRBJ1-1, is NAGVMQNPRHLVRRRGQEARLRCSPMKGHSHVYWYRQLPEEGLKFMVYLQKENIIDESGMPKERFSAEFPKEGPSILRIQQVVRGDSAAYFCASSRTPGQGYTEAFFGQGTRLTVV.

Of note for this clone: Distinct nucleotide sequences in the sample also encode this CDR3. The CDR3 nucleotides read TGTGCCATCAGTGAGTCCGCGGGGAGCACAGATACGCAGTATTTT. It yields the protein CAISESAGSTDTQYF. The chain recombines TRBV10-3 with TRBJ2-3; perhaps TRBD2 as D (6 bases). With 0 bases removed from V and 0 bases from J, the gap between germline ends came to 7 bases. The CDR3 is 15 amino acids. CDR1 and CDR2 (germline): ENHRY, SYGVKD.

This clone has just a few counts. The J gene is TRBJ2-4, the V gene TRBV7-2, with D possibly being TRBD1 (5 bases). The germline V gene encodes CDR1 SGHTA and CDR2 FQGNSA. V lost 5 bases, J lost 15 bases, and 20 bases lay in between. This CDR3 is built from 13 residues. The CDR3 nucleotides read TGTGCCAGCAGCCCTAGTCGGCAGGGCTTCGGGTACTTC. It codes for CASSPSRQGFGYF.

A few counts support this clone. V is TRBV30 and J is TRBJ2-3, with TRBD2 matching over 11 bases. Germline loops: CDR1 GTSNPN, CDR2 SVGIG (reference sequence). There are 14 residues in the CDR3. Trimming removed 5 bases from V and 5 bases from J; junction bases left unmatched: 6. CDR3 sequence: CAWARLAGGDTQYF. CDR3 coding DNA: TGTGCCTGGGCCCGCCTAGCGGGGGGAGATACGCAGTATTTT.

The rearrangement links TRBV7-9 to TRBJ2-3, with 11 positions matching TRBD2. J was trimmed by 7 bases and V by 1 base; bases with no gene match: 4. Germline CDR1 SEHNR, CDR2 FQNEAQ (reference sequence). This CDR3 has 15 residues. Here the CDR3 reads CASSLVAGGPNTQYF. Here the CDR3 DNA reads TGTGCCAGCAGCTTAGTAGCGGGGGGGCCAAATACGCAGTATTTT.

The rearrangement uses TRBV11-1 and TRBJ2-3; 8 positions agree with TRBD1. J was trimmed by 4 bases and V by 5 bases; bases with no gene match: 11. The CDR3 has 16 residues. From germline, CDR1 is SGHAT and CDR2 FQDESV (reference sequence). The CDR3 nucleotides are TGTGCCAGCAGCCCCCGGGACAGGATTTGGGCAGATACGCAGTATTTT. Translating gives CASSPRDRIWADTQYF.

The sample holds a few counts of this clone. The chain combines TRBV2 with TRBJ2-5; 7 positions agree with TRBD1. CDR1 and CDR2 from the germline V gene are SNHLY and FYNNEI. CDR3 size: 14 residues. The ends lost 10 bases at V and 3 bases at J; junction bases unmatched: 11. CDR3 DNA: TGTGCCACCCGACAGGGACGCTCGAAAGAGACCCAGTACTTC. It specifies CATRQGRSKETQYF.

This chain joins TRBV27 and TRBJ1-2, with D possibly being TRBD1 (6 bases). The CDR3 totals 14 residues. Trimming stripped 4 bases from V and 7 bases from J, with 16 bases between. Looked up from germline, CDR1 is MNHEY and CDR2 is SMNVEV (reference sequence). The CDR3 region is CASSSPQGFAGYTF. For the CDR3, the DNA is TGTGCCAGCAGTTCCCCCCAGGGGTTTGCTGGCTACACCTTC.

This chain joins TRBV6-4 and TRBJ1-1; D uncertain. Germline V gives CDR1 MRHNA, CDR2 SNTAGT. The V gene lost 5 bases and the J gene lost 2 bases, with 9 bases spanning the gap. CDR3 length: 13 residues. CDR3 DNA: TGTGCCAGCAGTTGGCAGGCTAACACTGAAGCTTTCTTT. Translating gives CASSWQANTEAFF.

This clone was seen only a few times. This chain joins TRBV5-1 and TRBJ2-7; possibly TRBD1 for D (5 bases). Germline V gives CDR1 SGHRS, CDR2 YFSETQ. Trimming took 4 bases from V and 5 from J, leaving 16 bases between them. The CDR3 totals 14 residues. The CDR3 DNA is TGCGCCAGCAGCCCCGGCAGGGCTGGAAACGAGCAGTACTTC. Amino acid sequence: CASSPGRAGNEQYF.

V is TRBV19 and J is TRBJ2-3, with no clear D. V was shortened by 7 bases and J by 2 bases, with 13 bases between the two germline ends. Germline values: CDR1 LNHDA, CDR2 SQIVND (reference sequence). This CDR3 region has 14 residues. The CDR3 nucleotides read TGTGCCAGTAAGGAACTATTTTCCACAGATACGCAGTATTTT. It yields the protein CASKELFSTDTQYF.

This clone was detected only a few times. The chain combines TRBV14 with TRBJ2-7, with 8 bases matching TRBD1. CDR3 length equals 13 residues. V was pared by 2 bases and J by 11 bases, with 8 bases of the junction left unmatched. Germline assignment: CDR1 SGHDN and CDR2 FVKESK. This CDR3 reads CASSQRDRTSEYF. The CDR3 region has the DNA TGTGCCAGCAGCCAACGGGACAGGACATCGGAGTACTTC.

The J gene is TRBJ2-5, the V gene TRBV5-1; no firm D call. The CDR3 has 14 amino acids. Germline V CDR1 and CDR2: SGHRS, YFSETQ. Between the trimmed V and J ends, which lost 1 base and 1 base, there was a span of 8 bases. The CDR3 protein is CASSLLVLQETQYF. The DNA for the CDR3 is TGCGCCAGCAGCTTGCTAGTCCTCCAAGAGACCCAGTACTTC.

V usage is TRBV6-5 and J usage is TRBJ2-5, with TRBD1 as a possible D gene (6 bases). Germline V gene sequence: CDR1 MNHEY, CDR2 SVGAGI. CDR3 length: 16 residues. V lost 0 bases and J lost 4, with 15 bases in between. The CDR3 protein is CASSYSGQGSAETQYF. The DNA of the CDR3 is TGTGCCAGCAGTTACTCCGGCCAGGGGAGCGCAGAGACCCAGTACTTC.

The chain combines TRBV7-9 with TRBJ1-2; 9 bases align to TRBD1. This CDR3 has 14 amino acids. The V and J ends lost 5 bases and 8 bases, in that order; junction bases with no gene match: 9. CDR1 and CDR2 from the germline V gene are SEHNR and FQNEAQ (reference sequence). DNA for the CDR3: TGTGCCAGCAGCCCCGACAGGGGGTTAAAAGGCTACACCTTC. Amino acids: CASSPDRGLKGYTF.

This chain joins TRBV2 and TRBJ2-3; TRBD2 agrees at 10 bases. Unmatched junction bases numbered 3, after V lost 2 bases and J lost 4 bases. The CDR3 loop spans 15 amino acids. Germline V CDR1 and CDR2: SNHLY, FYNNEI. The CDR3 loop reads CASSEQRGGADTQYF. CDR3 coding DNA: TGTGCCAGCAGTGAACAGCGGGGGGGCGCAGATACGCAGTATTTT.

This clone came up a few times. The V gene is TRBV30, the J gene TRBJ1-1, with D possibly matching TRBD1 (5 bases). Germline CDR1 and CDR2: GTSNPN and SVGIG (reference sequence). The V gene lost 7 bases and the J gene lost 0 bases, with 12 bases spanning the gap. The CDR3 length is 13 residues. Written as DNA, the CDR3 is TGTGCCTCCATCCGGGGGATGAACACTGAAGCTTTCTTT. Translating gives CASIRGMNTEAFF. Full variable domain (rest looked up from reference TRBV30 and TRBJ1-1): SQTIHQWPATLVQPVGSPLSLECTVEGTSNPNLYWYRQAAGRGLQLLFYSVGIGQISSEVPQNLSASRPQDRQFILSSKKLLLSDSGFYLCASIRGMNTEAFFGQGTRLTVV.

The CDR3 here is CSATAGEQFF. In DNA, the CDR3 is TGCAGTGCCACTGCGGGAGAGCAGTTCTTC. This rearrangement joins TRBV20-1 to TRBJ2-1; tentatively, D is TRBD2 (6 bases). V lost 6 bases and J lost 10, with 10 bases in between. The CDR3 extends over 10 amino acids. The germline gives CDR1 DFQATT, CDR2 SNEGSKA (reference sequence).

This chain joins TRBV30 and TRBJ1-2, with D unresolved. V dropped 0 bases and J dropped 4 bases, with 9 bases sitting between them. The CDR3 covers 13 residues. From germline, CDR1 is GTSNPN and CDR2 SVGIG (reference sequence). CDR3 residues: CAWSVDTFYGYTF. The CDR3 DNA follows: TGTGCCTGGAGTGTAGACACATTCTATGGCTACACCTTC.

CDR3 nucleotides: TGTGCCAGCAGTATCGCAGGTATTAATGAAAAACTGTTTTTT. Amino acids: CASSIAGINEKLFF. This chain uses TRBV28 with TRBJ1-4; D is unclear. In germline, CDR1 is MDHEN, CDR2 SYDVKM. The CDR3 loop spans 14 amino acids. V was pared by 5 bases and J by 4 bases, with 11 bases between.

A few counts support this clone. The chain joins TRBV6-1 to TRBJ1-1, with unresolved D. CDR3 size: 14 residues. The germline V gene has CDR1 MNHNS and CDR2 SASEGT. Trimming removed 2 bases from V and 1 base from J, with 8 bases in between. The CDR3 is CASSESGENTEAFF. CDR3 bases: TGTGCCAGCAGTGAATCCGGGGAGAACACTGAAGCTTTCTTT.

The table lists this clone with a few counts. V and J are TRBV18 and TRBJ2-3; D possibly corresponds to TRBD1 (6 bases). This CDR3 spans 16 amino acids. Germline loops: CDR1 KGHSH, CDR2 LQKENI. V was trimmed by 2 bases and J by 3 bases, leaving 15 bases between them. The CDR3 is CASSPNLGARTDTQYF. CDR3 coding DNA: TGTGCCAGCTCACCAAACTTGGGGGCACGGACAGATACGCAGTATTTT.